This TCR beta chain was documented in a study of blood T cell repertoires in COVID-19. Germline loops: CDR1 SGHRS, CDR2 YFSETQ. This CDR3 comprises 14 residues. The V end was cut by 4 bases, the J end by 5 bases, with 14 bases between. This clone was recorded a few times. Assay: immunoSEQ multiplex PCR; the TCRdb copy retains only in-frame clones and omits some. The repertoire holds around 200,000 clones, with roughly 80% as singletons. The TCR originated in a woman aged 40 to 50 with COVID-19, enrolled during active disease. The sequencing input was peripheral blood. The chain carries TRBV5-1 and TRBJ2-3; D is ambiguous. The CDR3 sequence is CASSQENIVDTQYF. The CDR3 coding sequence is TGCGCCAGCAGCCAAGAAAATATAGTAGATACGCAGTATTTT.